This T cell receptor (beta chain) is drawn from a study of T cell responses to AZD1222 COVID-19 vaccine. Broader study findings: Dominant CD4 TCR responses targeted spike regions 160-218 and 743-854. Just a handful of people given AZD1222 tested seropositive at baseline. Donors, mostly white British, included more females; clonal diversity was possibly underestimated.

The germline V gene has CDR1 MNHEY and CDR2 SVGAGI. The CDR3 is 16 residues long. V was cut by 0 bases and J by 6 bases, with 17 bases left in between. The data were produced by immunoSEQ multiplex PCR, yet TCRdb's version contains in-frame clones alone and is incomplete. The table has approximately 150,000 clones, 94% seen once. Comments on this clone: Its antigen is as yet unknown.

V and J are TRBV6-5 and TRBJ2-5; the D gene is possibly TRBD2 (5 bases). Sequenced material: peripheral blood, taken on day 0 of AZD1222 vaccination. The source of this sequence is an adult in good health. The CDR3 nucleotides read TGTGCCAGCAGTTACTCGATCCTAGCTGGGGTGAAGACCCAGTACTTC. Translating gives CASSYSILAGVKTQYF.